Shown below are 20 T cell receptor beta chains from a single sample sequenced in a study of graft-versus-host responses after intestinal transplantation. Using immunoSEQ multiplex PCR, the repertoire was profiled, and TCRdb retains in-frame clones only, with some absent. The sample shows 20,000 to 25,000 clones, around 78% of them seen only once. Processed graft tissue released its intraepithelial and lamina propria lymphocytes. The sequencing used ileum tissue, collected 12 days after intestinal transplant. The receptors derive from a human patient who received an intestinal transplant, so some T cells may come from the graft donor.

This clone was detected once. V and J are TRBV11-2 and TRBJ2-3, with unresolved D. Germline CDR1 is SGHAT and CDR2 is FQNNGV. The length of the CDR3 is 13 residues. V gave up 2 bases and J gave up 5 bases, with 8 bases separating them. CDR3 nucleotide sequence: TGTGCCAGCAGCTTATCGGAGAGAGATACGCAGTATTTT. Protein sequence: CASSLSERDTQYF.

This clone was seen a few times. The chain couples TRBV6-5 to TRBJ1-2; TRBD1 might be the D (6 bases). Per the germline V gene, CDR1 is MNHEY and CDR2 is SVGAGI. The CDR3 runs 13 residues. V lost 5 bases to trimming and J lost 8 bases, with 15 bases between them. CDR3 residues: CASSDGTNAGYTF. DNA of the CDR3: TGTGCCAGCAGTGACGGGACAAATGCCGGCTACACCTTC.

The chain joins TRBV5-1 to TRBJ1-2; D possibly corresponds to TRBD1 (6 bases). The germline V and J ends were trimmed by 4 bases and 2 bases, with 12 bases remaining between them. Germline V gene data show CDR1 as SGHRS and CDR2 as YFSETQ. This CDR3 contains 14 residues. The DNA for the CDR3 is TGCGCCAGCAGCCATACAGGGACCAACTATGGCTACACCTTC. As protein: CASSHTGTNYGYTF. Drawing the rest from reference TRBV5-1 and TRBJ1-2, the complete variable domain is KAGVTQTPRYLIKTRGQQVTLSCSPISGHRSVSWYQQTPGQGLQFLFEYFSETQRNKGNFPGRFSGRQFSNSRSEMNVSTLELGDSALYLCASSHTGTNYGYTFGSGTRLTVV.

The chain uses TRBV6-1 and TRBJ2-7; D may be TRBD2 (5 bases). The CDR3 is made up of 11 amino acids. The V gene lost 8 bases and the J gene lost 0 bases, with 5 bases spanning the gap. Germline V gives CDR1 MNHNS, CDR2 SASEGT. CDR3 coding DNA: TGTGCCAGCGCGGGCTCCTACGAGCAGTACTTC. Translated: CASAGSYEQYF.

The chain links TRBV6-1 to TRBJ2-5; 12 nucleotides align to TRBD2. Germline V gene data show CDR1 as MNHNS and CDR2 as SASEGT. J was trimmed by 4 bases and V by 4 bases; bases with no gene match: 7. The CDR3 extends over 16 amino acids. CDR3 coding DNA: TGTGCCAGCAGTGTAGGTCGACTAGCGGGGGCAGAGACCCAGTACTTC. Its translation is CASSVGRLAGAETQYF.

The rearrangement links TRBV19 to TRBJ1-2, with 11 bases that match TRBD1. CDR1 and CDR2 (germline): LNHDA, SQIVND (reference sequence). V lost 4 bases, J lost 4 bases, and 5 bases stayed unmatched. CDR3 length equals 15 residues. The chain's CDR3 is CASSKYGTGGYGYTF. The CDR3 DNA follows: TGTGCCAGTAGTAAATACGGGACAGGGGGCTATGGCTACACCTTC.

In this sample, this clone turned up a few times. V is TRBV7-6 and J is TRBJ2-7; maybe TRBD2 (5 bases). CDR3 size: 13 residues. V lost 5 bases, J lost 0 bases, and 8 bases lay in between. Germline V lookup: CDR1 SGHVS, CDR2 FNYEAQ. CDR3 sequence: CASSPGNSYEQYF. In DNA, the CDR3 is TGTGCCAGCAGCCCCGGGAACTCCTACGAGCAGTACTTC.

The rearrangement uses TRBV9 and TRBJ2-2; D perhaps matches TRBD2 (6 bases). The germline V gene encodes CDR1 SGDLS and CDR2 YYNGEE. The CDR3 contains 14 residues. Trimming shortened V by 4 bases and J by 1 base, and 8 bases separated the two germline ends. The CDR3 coding sequence is TGTGCCAGCAGCCTCGGGGGGAACACCGGGGAGCTGTTTTTT. Its translation is CASSLGGNTGELFF.

This chain joins TRBV7-3 and TRBJ1-2; possible D gene TRBD1, 5 bases. The CDR3 is 13 amino acids. CDR1 and CDR2 (germline): SGHTA, FQGTGA. Trimming cost V 2 bases and J 7 bases, with 11 bases left between them. This CDR3 reads CASSLERGAGYTF. Written as DNA, the CDR3 is TGTGCCAGCAGCTTAGAAAGGGGCGCTGGCTACACCTTC.

This clone was recorded a few times. The rearrangement links TRBV28 to TRBJ2-3, with a weak D call TRBD2 (6 bases). Deletions cut 5 bases from V and 5 bases from J, with 17 bases between. The CDR3 runs to 15 residues. Germline V gene lookup returns CDR1 MDHEN and CDR2 SYDVKM. The CDR3 DNA reads TGTGCCAGCAGTAGACGGGGGACCCCTGAAGATACGCAGTATTTT. It encodes CASSRRGTPEDTQYF.

The gene calls are TRBV11-2 and TRBJ2-5; TRBD2 might be the D (5 bases). CDR1 is SGHAT, CDR2 FQNNGV, per germline. V gave up 0 bases and J gave up 5 bases, with 13 bases separating them. The CDR3 contains 15 residues. The CDR3 DNA follows: TGTGCCAGCAGCTTAGATGGCCTAGCCGGGGAGACCCAGTACTTC. It codes for CASSLDGLAGETQYF.

The rearrangement joins TRBV29-1 to TRBJ1-2; D is ambiguous. This CDR3 spans 10 amino acids. CDR1 SQVTM and CDR2 ANQGSEA come from the germline V gene. Trimming took off 7 bases at V and 5 bases at J, with 8 bases between the two ends. This chain's CDR3 is CSALGYGYTF. CDR3 in DNA: TGCAGCGCACTAGGGTATGGCTACACCTTC.

The chain uses TRBV6-5 and TRBJ1-2, with 7 bases that match TRBD1. The V segment lost 7 bases and the J segment 1 base; nucleotides outside the gene matches: 6. This CDR3 is built from 14 residues. Germline V lookup: CDR1 MNHEY, CDR2 SVGAGI. This CDR3 is CASTLGGFNYGYTF. CDR3 in DNA: TGTGCCAGCACTTTAGGGGGCTTTAACTATGGCTACACCTTC.

The sample holds a few counts of this clone. CDR3 region: CASSLMSGGLTGELFF. The DNA for the CDR3 is TGCGCCAGCAGCTTGATGAGCGGGGGATTGACCGGGGAGCTGTTTTTT. J is TRBJ2-2 and V is TRBV5-1; 8 bases match TRBD2. Germline V gives CDR1 SGHRS, CDR2 YFSETQ. CDR3 length: 16 residues. J lost 5 bases, V lost 1 base, and 7 bases had no gene match.

The J gene is TRBJ2-2, the V gene TRBV7-3; TRBD2 matches 14 bases. The germline V gene encodes CDR1 SGHTA and CDR2 FQGTGA. This CDR3 has 16 residues. The trim removed 4 bases at V and 6 bases at J, leaving 4 bases unmatched. The CDR3 here is CASSWRLAGGPGELFF. The CDR3, as DNA: TGTGCCAGCAGCTGGAGACTAGCGGGGGGGCCCGGGGAGCTGTTTTTT.

This clone has just one count. The J gene is TRBJ2-7, the V gene TRBV11-3; D not certain. V was trimmed by 2 bases and J by 6 bases, leaving 8 bases between them. CDR1 and CDR2 (germline): SGHNT, YENEEA. There are 12 residues in the CDR3. In nucleotides, the CDR3 is TGTGCCAGCAGCTTAAGCACCATCGAGCAGTACTTC. Its protein product is CASSLSTIEQYF.

J is TRBJ1-5 and V is TRBV2; D unresolved. Germline-derived CDR1 and CDR2 are SNHLY and FYNNEI. Trimming left V 4 bases short and J 3 bases short, with 10 bases between. The CDR3 consists of 14 residues. The CDR3 DNA reads TGTGCCAGCAGTGTGCAGGCGATCAATCAGCCCCAGCATTTT. Translated, it gives CASSVQAINQPQHF.

This chain links TRBV7-9 with TRBJ1-1, with TRBD1 matching over 7 bases. V trimming: 8 bases; J trimming: 4 bases; junction bases outside the gene matches: 10. The germline V gene encodes CDR1 SEHNR and CDR2 FQNEAQ (reference sequence). The CDR3 length is 14 residues. The CDR3 sequence: CASGQTGVSTEAFF. CDR3 coding DNA: TGTGCCAGCGGCCAAACAGGGGTGTCCACTGAAGCTTTCTTT.

The V and J genes are TRBV15 and TRBJ2-7; 7 positions agree with TRBD2. The CDR3 contains 15 residues. J lost 3 bases, V lost 4 bases, and 9 bases had no gene match. The germline V gene encodes CDR1 LNHNV and CDR2 YYDKDF (reference sequence). The CDR3 loop reads CATSKGTLADYEQYF. The CDR3, as DNA: TGTGCCACCAGCAAAGGGACGCTAGCGGACTACGAGCAGTACTTC.

The chain is built from TRBV10-2 and TRBJ2-5; D gene unclear. The CDR3 runs to 15 residues. Germline V CDR1 and CDR2: WSHSY, SAAADI. Trimming pared 2 bases from V and 5 bases from J, leaving 15 bases between. The chain's CDR3 is CASSEELLDWETQYF. CDR3 nucleotides: TGCGCCAGCAGTGAGGAGCTCCTCGACTGGGAGACCCAGTACTTC.